The 20 T cell receptor beta chains presented below share a single source sample, sequenced in a study of blood T cell repertoires in COVID-19. Method: immunoSEQ multiplex PCR; TCRdb's copy keeps in-frame clones and lacks some. In the table there are under 200,000 clones, less than 85% of which are singletons. The sequenced sample was PBMCs or T cells enriched from blood (not recorded which). The receptors originated from a woman in her sixties with acute COVID-19.

The chain recombines TRBV6-2 or TRBV6-3 with TRBJ2-1; 7 nucleotides agree with TRBD1. Germline-derived CDR1 and CDR2 are MNHEY and SVGEGT. This CDR3 has 15 amino acids. V gave up 5 bases and J gave up 4 bases; unmatched junction bases: 8. CDR3 in DNA: TGTGCCAGCAGTCACCAGGGGGAAGGTTACAATGAGCAGTTCTTC. Its translation: CASSHQGEGYNEQFF.

The V and J genes are TRBV3-1 (or the pseudogene TRBV3-2) and TRBJ1-1; D possibly corresponds to TRBD1 (6 bases). Germline V gene lookup returns CDR1 LGHDT and CDR2 YNNKEL (reference sequence). The CDR3 has 14 amino acids. The V end was cut by 1 base, the J end by 1 base, with 7 bases between. CDR3 sequence (DNA): TGTGCCAGCAGCCAAGTCAGGGGGAACACTGAAGCTTTCTTT. It encodes CASSQVRGNTEAFF.

The rearrangement links TRBV10-3 to TRBJ2-1, with D possibly matching TRBD2 (6 bases). The V gene's germline CDR1 is ENHRY and CDR2 SYGVKD. The CDR3 length is 15 residues. Deletions cut 8 bases from V and 1 base from J, with 15 bases between. CDR3 sequence reads: CAIRPDSGSYNEQFF. CDR3 DNA: TGTGCCATCCGCCCGGATAGCGGATCCTACAATGAGCAGTTCTTC.

The J gene is TRBJ1-1, the V gene TRBV10-3; 12 nucleotides agree with TRBD1. The trim removed 5 bases at V and 5 bases at J, leaving 6 bases unmatched. Per the germline V gene, CDR1 is ENHRY and CDR2 is SYGVKD. The CDR3 covers 15 residues. The CDR3 nucleotides read TGTGCCATCAGTAGGGGACAGGGGGCGCAGACTGAAGCTTTCTTT. Amino acids: CAISRGQGAQTEAFF.

This chain uses TRBV4-3 with TRBJ1-2; D possibly corresponds to TRBD1 (5 bases). This CDR3 is built from 13 residues. CDR1 and CDR2 from the germline V gene are LGHNA and YSLEER. Between the trimmed V and J ends, which lost 0 bases and 5 bases, there was a span of 7 bases. Written as DNA, the CDR3 is TGCGCCAGCAGCCAAGATCAGGGATATGGCTACACCTTC. Protein sequence: CASSQDQGYGYTF.

The chain uses TRBV7-9 and TRBJ1-6, with 7 bases fitting TRBD1. CDR1 SEHNR and CDR2 FQNEAQ come from the germline V gene (reference sequence). CDR3 size: 13 residues. V shed 4 bases and J 12 bases; nucleotides not matched to a gene: 6. CDR3 sequence (DNA): TGTGCCAGCAGCTCTATCGACAGGGAACCCCTCCACTTT. It is translated as CASSSIDREPLHF.

This clone occurred once. The CDR3: CASSVQGSNEKLFF. As DNA, the CDR3 is TGTGCCAGCAGCGTTCAGGGTAGTAATGAAAAACTGTTTTTT. The V call is TRBV9, the J call TRBJ1-4; weak D call: TRBD1 (5 bases). Germline CDR1 and CDR2: SGDLS and YYNGEE. Trimming cost V 2 bases and J 4 bases, with 9 bases left between them. The CDR3 runs 14 residues.

The sample holds a few counts of this clone. The V gene is TRBV7-2, the J gene TRBJ2-2; possible D gene TRBD2, 6 bases. The V end was cut by 3 bases, the J end by 0 bases, with 8 bases between. Germline V lookup: CDR1 SGHTA, CDR2 FQGNSA. The CDR3 has 15 amino acids. In DNA, the CDR3 is TGTGCCAGCAGCTTTGGAGGGCCGAACACCGGGGAGCTGTTTTTT. Translating it yields CASSFGGPNTGELFF.

The chain uses TRBV6-2 or TRBV6-3 and TRBJ2-3; TRBD1 might be the D (6 bases). Trimming cost V 0 bases and J 3 bases, with 13 bases left between them. This CDR3 comprises 16 residues. Germline lookup yields CDR1 MNHEY and CDR2 SVGEGT. The CDR3 reads CASSYSPGAGTDTQYF. DNA for the CDR3: TGTGCCAGCAGTTACTCCCCAGGGGCCGGGACAGATACGCAGTATTTT.

The chain is built from TRBV3-1 (or the pseudogene TRBV3-2) and TRBJ2-1; the D gene is possibly TRBD2 (5 bases). CDR3 size: 15 residues. Germline loops: CDR1 LGHDT, CDR2 YNNKEL (reference sequence). Trimming took off 1 base at V and 8 bases at J, with 15 bases between the two ends. CDR3 in amino acids: CASSQGSGRGYEQFF. CDR3 nucleotides: TGTGCCAGCAGCCAAGGGTCGGGCCGCGGGTATGAGCAGTTCTTC.

This clone was counted only a few times. This sequence joins TRBV27 and TRBJ1-1; possible D gene TRBD1, 5 bases. The CDR3 has 14 residues. Germline loops: CDR1 MNHEY, CDR2 SMNVEV (reference sequence). Trimming took off 3 bases at V and 0 bases at J, with 8 bases between the two ends. CDR3 DNA sequence: TGTGCCAGCAGTTTCCAAGGGGTGAACACTGAAGCTTTCTTT. Protein sequence: CASSFQGVNTEAFF.

The chain is built from TRBV7-9 and TRBJ1-4, with D possibly being TRBD1 (5 bases). CDR3 length equals 19 residues. V was cut by 2 bases and J by 1 base, with 20 bases left in between. Germline loops: CDR1 SEHNR, CDR2 FQNEAQ (reference sequence). In DNA form, the CDR3 reads TGTGCCAGCAGCTTACACGGAGGGACGGTATTAGAAACTAATGAAAAACTGTTTTTT. Translated: CASSLHGGTVLETNEKLFF. Combining the CDR3 with reference TRBV7-9 and TRBJ1-4 gives the whole variable domain DTGVSQNPRHKITKRGQNVTFRCDPISEHNRLYWYRQTLGQGPEFLTYFQNEAQLEKSRLLSDRFSAERPKGSFSTLEIQRTEQGDSAMYLCASSLHGGTVLETNEKLFFGSGTQLSVL.

The chain uses TRBV27 and TRBJ1-6, with unresolved D. Trimming cost V 10 bases and J 7 bases, with 14 bases left between them. Germline V gene sequence: CDR1 MNHEY, CDR2 SMNVEV (reference sequence). This CDR3 contains 13 residues. The CDR3 protein is CATSPEHNSPLHF. CDR3 sequence (DNA): TGTGCCACCAGCCCAGAACACAATTCACCCCTCCACTTT.

The CDR3 loop reads CASSAWTGQNSPLHF. Here the CDR3 DNA reads TGTGCCAGCAGCGCCTGGACAGGGCAAAATTCACCCCTCCACTTT. This chain links TRBV7-9 with TRBJ1-6, with 8 bases matching TRBD1. The V and J ends lost 5 bases and 7 bases, in that order; junction bases with no gene match: 7. The CDR3 runs to 15 residues. Germline CDR1 is SEHNR and CDR2 is FQNEAQ (reference sequence).

The CDR3 region has the DNA TGTGCCAGCAGCGGCCCCGGGACACCAGCAACTAATGAAAAACTGTTTTTT. It codes for CASSGPGTPATNEKLFF. V usage is TRBV9 and J usage is TRBJ1-4, with a possible D match to TRBD1 (6 bases). The CDR3 contains 17 residues. Trimming took off 3 bases at V and 0 bases at J, with 15 bases between the two ends. Per germline, CDR1 SGDLS and CDR2 YYNGEE.

V is TRBV2 and J is TRBJ1-3, with 7 bases matching TRBD1. Germline values: CDR1 SNHLY, CDR2 FYNNEI. Trimming removed 6 bases from V and 8 bases from J; junction bases left unmatched: 13. This CDR3 comprises 15 residues. The CDR3 sequence is CASRGGTEQTDTIYF. The CDR3 nucleotides are TGTGCCAGCAGAGGTGGGACAGAACAGACGGACACCATATATTTT.

The gene calls are TRBV4-2 and TRBJ2-1; TRBD2 matches at 7 bases. Germline CDR1 is LGHNA and CDR2 is YNFKEQ. CDR3 length: 16 residues. J lost 7 bases, V lost 0 bases, and 9 bases had no gene match. CDR3 sequence (DNA): TGTGCCAGCAGCCAAGATAATGCGGGAGCGGGAAATGAGCAGTTCTTC. This codes for CASSQDNAGAGNEQFF.

CDR3 in DNA: TGTGCCAGCCAGGGTAATGAAAAACTGTTTTTT. It specifies CASQGNEKLFF. The gene calls are TRBV6-6 and TRBJ1-4; perhaps TRBD1 as D (5 bases). Trimming shortened V by 8 bases and J by 4 bases, and 5 bases separated the two germline ends. The CDR3 is 11 residues long. In germline, CDR1 is MNHNY, CDR2 SVGAGI (reference sequence).

The chain carries TRBV11-2 and TRBJ2-1; 10 bases fit TRBD2. After removal of 3 bases from V and 5 bases from J, the junction contained 10 bases not matched to a gene. Germline V gene data show CDR1 as SGHAT and CDR2 as FQNNGV. This CDR3 spans 17 amino acids. CDR3 loop: CASSFAPSGRMHNEQFF. As DNA, the CDR3 is TGTGCCAGCAGCTTCGCTCCTAGCGGGAGAATGCACAATGAGCAGTTCTTC. The full variable domain, its missing parts supplied by reference TRBV11-2 and TRBJ2-1, is EAGVAQSPRYKIIEKRQSVAFWCNPISGHATLYWYQQILGQGPKLLIQFQNNGVVDDSQLPKDRFSAERLKGVDSTLKIQPAKLEDSAVYLCASSFAPSGRMHNEQFFGPGTRLTVL.

The chain employs TRBV18 and TRBJ2-2; TRBD2 might be the D (6 bases). The CDR3 runs to 17 residues. Looked up from germline, CDR1 is KGHSH and CDR2 is LQKENI. The V end lost 2 bases, the J end lost 4 bases, and 17 bases lay between the germline ends. The DNA of the CDR3 is TGTGCCAGCTCACCAGTATTAGTCGACGGGGGCACCGGGGAGCTGTTTTTT. It specifies CASSPVLVDGGTGELFF. Combining the CDR3 with reference TRBV18 and TRBJ2-2 gives the whole variable domain NAGVMQNPRHLVRRRGQEARLRCSPMKGHSHVYWYRQLPEEGLKFMVYLQKENIIDESGMPKERFSAEFPKEGPSILRIQQVVRGDSAAYFCASSPVLVDGGTGELFFGEGSRLTVL.